Here is one TCR beta chain with its context. Antigen specificity is unknown. V shed 1 base and J shed 4 bases, with 15 bases lying between them. The germline V gene has CDR1 SGHAT and CDR2 FQNNGV. This CDR3 has 16 residues. This entry is derived from a study of STAT5B mutations in CD4+ large granular lymphocyte leukemia. The study's findings and limits: Higher CD4+ than CD8+ T-LGLL clonality might reflect small sample size.

Profiling relied on immunoSEQ multiplex PCR, and the TCRdb table lists in-frame clones only, not all of them. This sample has about 30,000 clones, with around three quarters found just once. Sequenced material: CD4+ T cells from blood buffy coats. The rearrangement uses TRBV11-2 and TRBJ2-3; D possibly corresponds to TRBD1 (5 bases). The TCR originated in a human donor in good health. This chain's CDR3 is CASSLGRDWRADTQYF. The CDR3 DNA reads as TGTGCCAGCAGCTTAGGCAGGGATTGGCGCGCAGATACGCAGTATTTT.